This TCR beta chain was recorded in a study of vaccination effects on CD4 cells after COVID-19. Following 10 days of culture, CD4+ T cells were isolated. The vaccine given was either BNT162b2 or mRNA-1273, in two doses. This clone was found once. Its antigen remains unidentified. Trimming took off 6 bases at V and 0 bases at J, with 9 bases between the two ends. Germline V lookup: CDR1 ENHRY, CDR2 SYGVKD. The CDR3 has 14 amino acids. Sequenced by immunoSEQ multiplex PCR; TCRdb stores in-frame clones only, minus some. The sample has more than 60,000 clones, around 74% seen once; the top ten hold over 2%.

The receptor comes from a human donor who received a COVID-19 vaccine. The specimen comprised CD4+ T cells from PBMCs cultured without peptide, sampled after COVID-19 vaccination. The V and J genes are TRBV10-3 and TRBJ1-5, with a weak D call TRBD1 (5 bases). The CDR3 loop reads CAISGAASNQPQHF. Here the CDR3 DNA reads TGTGCCATCAGCGGGGCAGCTAGCAATCAGCCCCAGCATTTT.